This T cell receptor (beta chain) was sequenced in a study of cytomegalovirus exposure and HLA in healthy donors. Study-level information: Of the donors genotyped, several hundred in all, about 82% fell in the Caucasian-associated ancestry cluster.

It was with 60 Vbeta and 13 Jbeta primers that the PCR ran. Generated by immunoSEQ multiplex PCR, the TCRdb table keeps only in-frame clones and is missing some. Found here are roughly 160,000 clones, 75% to 85% of them singletons; the top ten hold about 10%. Study findings and constraints: Some V segments, TRBV6-2 and TRBV6-3 among them, were indistinguishable and were therefore excluded. Within an earlier analysis, most TCR beta V segments proved productive either about 90% or about 30% of the time. Reportedly, fewer N-insertions than the roughly 600-donor mean appeared in an Asian-associated ancestry cluster in a later analysis.

About this clone itself: Its antigen is undetermined.

The V and J ends lost 5 bases and 5 bases, in that order; junction bases with no gene match: 6. Germline CDR1 reads SGHRS; CDR2 reads YFSETQ. The CDR3 has 13 amino acids. Sequencing used PBMCs. The source of this sequence is a man aged 50 or older in good health and CMV-seropositive. The chain joins TRBV5-1 to TRBJ1-2; 7 bases line up with TRBD1. CDR3 amino acids: CASSTGTDYGYTF. Written as DNA, the CDR3 is TGCGCCAGCAGTACCGGGACAGATTATGGCTACACCTTC.